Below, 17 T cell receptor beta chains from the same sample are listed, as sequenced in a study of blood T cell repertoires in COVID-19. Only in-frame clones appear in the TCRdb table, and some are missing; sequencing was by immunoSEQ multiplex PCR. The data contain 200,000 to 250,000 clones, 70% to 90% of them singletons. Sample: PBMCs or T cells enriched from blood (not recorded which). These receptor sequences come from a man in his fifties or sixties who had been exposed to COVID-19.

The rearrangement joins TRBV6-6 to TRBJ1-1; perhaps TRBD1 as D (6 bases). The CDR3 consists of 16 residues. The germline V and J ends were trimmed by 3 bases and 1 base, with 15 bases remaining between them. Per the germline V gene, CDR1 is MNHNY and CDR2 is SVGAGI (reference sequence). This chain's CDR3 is CASSYSYDRRNTEAFF. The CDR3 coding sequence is TGTGCCAGCAGTTATTCCTATGACAGGAGGAACACTGAAGCTTTCTTT.

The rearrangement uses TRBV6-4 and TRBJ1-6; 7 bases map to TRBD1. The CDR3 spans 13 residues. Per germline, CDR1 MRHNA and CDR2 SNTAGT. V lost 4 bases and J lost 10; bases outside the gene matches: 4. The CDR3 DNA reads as TGTGCCAGCAGTGTCCAGGGGGGATCACCCCTCCACTTT. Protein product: CASSVQGGSPLHF.

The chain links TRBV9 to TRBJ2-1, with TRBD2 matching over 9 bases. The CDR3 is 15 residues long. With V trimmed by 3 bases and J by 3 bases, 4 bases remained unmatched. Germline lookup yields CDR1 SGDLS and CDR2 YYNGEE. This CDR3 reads CASSATSGFYNEQFF. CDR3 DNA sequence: TGTGCCAGCAGCGCGACTAGCGGATTCTACAATGAGCAGTTCTTC.

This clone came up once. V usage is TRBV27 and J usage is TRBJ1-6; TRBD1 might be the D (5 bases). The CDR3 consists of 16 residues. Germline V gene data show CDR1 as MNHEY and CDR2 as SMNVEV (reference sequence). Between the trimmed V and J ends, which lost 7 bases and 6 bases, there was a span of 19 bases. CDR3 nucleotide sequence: TGTGCCAGCACCACTCTTCACGGGGGGGGTAATTCACCCCTCCACTTT. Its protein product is CASTTLHGGGNSPLHF.

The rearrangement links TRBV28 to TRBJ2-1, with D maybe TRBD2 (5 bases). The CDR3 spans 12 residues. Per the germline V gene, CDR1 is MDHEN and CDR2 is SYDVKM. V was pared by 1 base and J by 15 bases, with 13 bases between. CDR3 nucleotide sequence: TGTGCCAGCAGTTTATCTAGCTCCGTGTTGTTCTTC. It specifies CASSLSSSVLFF.

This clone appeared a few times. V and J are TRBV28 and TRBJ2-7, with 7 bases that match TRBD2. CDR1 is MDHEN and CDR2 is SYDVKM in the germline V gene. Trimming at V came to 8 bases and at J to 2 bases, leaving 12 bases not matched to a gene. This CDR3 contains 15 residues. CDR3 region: CASGGDGRVTYEQYF. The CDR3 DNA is TGTGCCAGCGGGGGGGACGGGCGAGTAACCTACGAGCAGTACTTC.

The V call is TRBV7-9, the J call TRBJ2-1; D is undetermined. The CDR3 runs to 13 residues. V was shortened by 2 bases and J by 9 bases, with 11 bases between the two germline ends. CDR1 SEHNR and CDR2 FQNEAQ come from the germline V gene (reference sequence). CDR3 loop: CASSLSYLGEQFF. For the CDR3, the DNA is TGTGCCAGCAGCTTAAGTTACCTAGGTGAGCAGTTCTTC.

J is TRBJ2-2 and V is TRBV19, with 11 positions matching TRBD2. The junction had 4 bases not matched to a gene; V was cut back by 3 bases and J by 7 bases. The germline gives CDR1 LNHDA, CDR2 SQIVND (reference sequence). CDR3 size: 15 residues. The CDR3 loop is CASSIRLAGLGELFF. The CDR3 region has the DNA TGTGCCAGTAGTATTCGACTAGCGGGACTCGGGGAGCTGTTTTTT. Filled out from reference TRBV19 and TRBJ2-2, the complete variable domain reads DGGITQSPKYLFRKEGQNVTLSCEQNLNHDAMYWYRQDPGQGLRLIYYSQIVNDFQKGDIAEGYSVSREKKESFPLTVTSAQKNPTAFYLCASSIRLAGLGELFFGEGSRLTVL.

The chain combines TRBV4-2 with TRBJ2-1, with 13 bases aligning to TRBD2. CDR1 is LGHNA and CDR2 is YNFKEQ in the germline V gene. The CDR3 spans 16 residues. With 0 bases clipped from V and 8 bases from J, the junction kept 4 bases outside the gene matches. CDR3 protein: CASSQDQLAGGHEQFF. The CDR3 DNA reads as TGTGCCAGCAGCCAAGATCAACTAGCGGGGGGGCATGAGCAGTTCTTC.

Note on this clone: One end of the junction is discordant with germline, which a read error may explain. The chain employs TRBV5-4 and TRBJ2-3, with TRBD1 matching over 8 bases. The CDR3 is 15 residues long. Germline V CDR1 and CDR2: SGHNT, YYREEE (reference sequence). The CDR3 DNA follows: TGTGCCGGCAGCTTGGGGGGACAGGTGGCAGATACGCAGTATTTT. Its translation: CAGSLGGQVADTQYF.

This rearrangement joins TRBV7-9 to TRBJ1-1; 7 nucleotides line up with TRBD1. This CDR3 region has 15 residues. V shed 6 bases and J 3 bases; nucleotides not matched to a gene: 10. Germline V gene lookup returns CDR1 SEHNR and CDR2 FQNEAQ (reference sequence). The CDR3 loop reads CASRRRDRPDTEAFF. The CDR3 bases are TGTGCCAGCAGGCGCCGGGACAGACCCGACACTGAAGCTTTCTTT.

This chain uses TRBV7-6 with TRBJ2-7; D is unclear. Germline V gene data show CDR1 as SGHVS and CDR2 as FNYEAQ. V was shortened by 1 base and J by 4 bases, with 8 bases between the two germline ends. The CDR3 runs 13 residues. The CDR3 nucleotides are TGTGCCAGCAGCTTAGGGCCGGAGTACGAGCAGTACGTC. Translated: CASSLGPEYEQYV.

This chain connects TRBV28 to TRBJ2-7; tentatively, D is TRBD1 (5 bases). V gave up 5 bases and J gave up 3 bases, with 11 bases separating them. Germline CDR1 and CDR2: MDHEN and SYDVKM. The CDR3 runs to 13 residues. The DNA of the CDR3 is TGTGCCAGCAGTCCCGGACACATCTACGAGCAGTACGTC. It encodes CASSPGHIYEQYV.

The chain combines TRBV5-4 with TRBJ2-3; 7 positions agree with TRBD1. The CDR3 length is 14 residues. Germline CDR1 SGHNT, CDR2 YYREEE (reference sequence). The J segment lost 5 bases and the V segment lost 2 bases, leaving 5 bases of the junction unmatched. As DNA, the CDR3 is TGTGCCAGCAGCTTACCGGGACAGAAAGATACGCAGTATTTT. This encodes CASSLPGQKDTQYF.

CDR3 region: CASSRDRGPSPLHF. The CDR3 DNA reads TGTGCCAGCAGCCGGGACAGGGGGCCTTCACCCCTCCACTTT. The chain joins TRBV3-1 (or the pseudogene TRBV3-2) to TRBJ1-6; 12 nucleotides line up with TRBD1. Trimming cost V 4 bases and J 9 bases; bases outside gene matches: 1. The germline CDR1 and CDR2 sequences are LGHDT and YNNKEL (reference sequence). This CDR3 spans 14 amino acids.

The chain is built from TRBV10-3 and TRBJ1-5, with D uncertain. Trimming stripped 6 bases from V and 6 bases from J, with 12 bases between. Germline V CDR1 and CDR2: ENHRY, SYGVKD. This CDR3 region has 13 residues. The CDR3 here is CAISATKGQPQHF. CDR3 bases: TGTGCCATCAGCGCGACTAAGGGTCAGCCCCAGCATTTT.

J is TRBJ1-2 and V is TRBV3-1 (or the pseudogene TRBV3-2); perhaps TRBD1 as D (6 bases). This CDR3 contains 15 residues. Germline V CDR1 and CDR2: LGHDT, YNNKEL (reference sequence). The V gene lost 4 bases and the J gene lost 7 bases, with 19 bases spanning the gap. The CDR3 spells CASSLGQFPTSGYTF. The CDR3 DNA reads TGTGCCAGCAGCCTAGGACAGTTCCCCACCAGTGGCTACACCTTC.